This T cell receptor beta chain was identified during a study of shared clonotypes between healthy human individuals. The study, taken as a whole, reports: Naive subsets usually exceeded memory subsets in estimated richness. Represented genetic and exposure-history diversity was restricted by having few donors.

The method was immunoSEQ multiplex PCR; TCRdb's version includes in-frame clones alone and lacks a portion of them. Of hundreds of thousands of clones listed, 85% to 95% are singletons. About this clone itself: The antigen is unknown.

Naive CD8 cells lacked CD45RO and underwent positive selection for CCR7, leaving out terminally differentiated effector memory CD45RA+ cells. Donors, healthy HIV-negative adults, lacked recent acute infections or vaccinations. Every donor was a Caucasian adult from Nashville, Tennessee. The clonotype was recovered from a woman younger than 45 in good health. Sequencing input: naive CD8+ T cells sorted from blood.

CDR3 coding DNA: TGTGCCAGCAGTTTAACCCCTCTATATGGCTACACCTTC. This translates into CASSLTPLYGYTF. J is TRBJ1-2 and V is TRBV27, with D uncertain. CDR1 and CDR2 from the germline V gene are MNHEY and SMNVEV (reference sequence). V was trimmed by 2 bases and J by 5 bases, leaving 9 bases between them. The CDR3 has 13 residues.